This entry is about one T cell receptor beta chain. The antigen remains undetermined. Trimming took 7 bases from V and 2 from J, leaving 7 bases between them. This CDR3 comprises 12 residues. This record comes from a study of T-cell memory formation after mild COVID-19. Overall study: For the most part, TCR clusters were specific to one donor. Overall study findings and caveats: Contracting clones from day 15 to 85 showed balanced CD4/CD8; later expanders favored CD4+. Several responding clones turned up in pre-infection memory, indicating that cross-reactive memory may have taken part.

5'RACE with constant-segment primers yielded barcoded, UMI-tagged TCR alpha and TCR beta cDNA libraries. MiXCR, applied by TCRdb to the 5' RACE reads, yields one record per CDR3 protein. Among roughly 510,000 distinct CDR3 sequences listed, 17% were seen once. Material: PBMCs or a T cell subset sorted from them (not recorded which). This clonotype was obtained from an adult woman who had mild COVID-19 (a few samples of this study predate the infection). Cell type and time point are not known. The rearrangement uses TRBV12-3 or TRBV12-4 and TRBJ2-3, with D hard to call. DNA of the CDR3: TGTGCCAGCAATATAAACACAGATACGCAGTATTTT. Residues: CASNINTDTQYF.